A single sample is the source of the 2 T cell receptor beta chains below, sequenced in a study of PD-L1 blockade in urothelial cancer. TCRdb keeps only in-frame clones here, not all; method: immunoSEQ multiplex PCR. Here the sample spans about 45,000 clones, about 91% being singletons. This specimen consisted of PBMCs, obtained around atezolizumab (anti-PD-L1) treatment. The receptors come from a man of 80 years or more with urothelial cancer.

V gene TRBV28 combines with J gene TRBJ2-4; 8 bases align to TRBD1. The CDR3 is 14 amino acids. Losses at the gene ends were 5 bases for V and 7 bases for J; bases not matched to a gene: 7. Germline V lookup: CDR1 MDHEN, CDR2 SYDVKM. Written as DNA, the CDR3 is TGTGCCAGCAGTGTCCGGACAGGGATCAACATTCAGTACTTC. Its protein is CASSVRTGINIQYF.

This clone appeared a few times. The chain has TRBV19 and TRBJ1-2; D is possibly TRBD1 (5 bases). The CDR3 contains 13 residues. The germline V gene encodes CDR1 LNHDA and CDR2 SQIVND (reference sequence). The ends were cut back, 1 base at V and 4 bases at J, with 7 bases in the middle. CDR3: CASSIGQSYGYTF. CDR3 nucleotides: TGTGCCAGTAGTATAGGACAGTCCTATGGCTACACCTTC.